This T cell receptor (beta chain) was sequenced for a study of shared clonotypes between healthy human individuals. Study summary: Per donor, CD8 memory used one plate, CD8 naive used two, CD4 memory used three and CD4 naive used three. Study results and limitations: Memory subsets generally showed lower estimated richness than naive subsets. Depth of sequencing was expected to influence donor clonotype sharing.

The CDR3 extends over 15 amino acids. Germline V gene sequence: CDR1 MDHEN, CDR2 SYDVKM. Trimming removed 5 bases from V and 6 bases from J; junction bases left unmatched: 7. The authors' processing: With immunoSEQ giving junction-only sequences and no quality scores, filtering differed. Here immunoSEQ multiplex PCR was the method, and the copy in TCRdb shows in-frame clones only, minus some. The DNA was the basis for D and trimming; V, J and clone size are from that table. The repertoire holds about 2.1 million clones, with around 95% as singletons. As concerns this clone: What it binds is unknown.

As defined, naive CD8 cells were CD45RO-negative and positively selected for CCR7, with terminally differentiated effector memory CD45RA+ cells excluded. Sequenced input: naive CD8+ T cells from PBMCs. The rearrangement joins TRBV28 to TRBJ2-3; 11 nucleotides align to TRBD1. This sequence originates from a man between 18 and 29 years old in good health. Some clones in this sample may be carry-over from other donors' samples. This chain's CDR3 is CASSDRDRGTDTQYF. CDR3 nucleotide sequence: TGTGCCAGCAGTGACCGGGACAGGGGGACCGATACGCAGTATTTT.